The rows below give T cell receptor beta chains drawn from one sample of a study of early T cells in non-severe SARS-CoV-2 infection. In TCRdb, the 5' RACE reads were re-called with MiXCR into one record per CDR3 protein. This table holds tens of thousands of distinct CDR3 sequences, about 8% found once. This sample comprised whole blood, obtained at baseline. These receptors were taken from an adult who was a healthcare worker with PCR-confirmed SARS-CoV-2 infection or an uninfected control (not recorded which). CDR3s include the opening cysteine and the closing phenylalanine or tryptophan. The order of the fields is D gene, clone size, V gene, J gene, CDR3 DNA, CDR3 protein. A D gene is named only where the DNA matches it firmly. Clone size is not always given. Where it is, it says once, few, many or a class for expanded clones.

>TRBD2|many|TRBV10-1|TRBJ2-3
TGCGCCAGTGGGGGGGGAGGCACAGATACGCAGTATTTT
CASGGGGTDTQYF
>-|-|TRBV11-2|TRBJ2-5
TGTGCCAGCAGACCAGATAGGAGGAGGGGGGCGCGGGAGACCCAGTACTTC
CASRPDRRRGARETQYF
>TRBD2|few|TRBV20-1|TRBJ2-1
TGCAGTGCTAGATTAGCGGGGGGCCTAAAAGGCGAGCAGTTCTTC
CSARLAGGLKGEQFF
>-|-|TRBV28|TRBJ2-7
TGTGCCAGCACCCAGGGAAGAAACTACGAGCAGTACTTC
CASTQGRNYEQYF
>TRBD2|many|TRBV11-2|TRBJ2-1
TGTGCCAGCAGCTTATATCCCGGGACTAGCGGGCTATCCTACAATGAGCAGTTCTTC
CASSLYPGTSGLSYNEQFF
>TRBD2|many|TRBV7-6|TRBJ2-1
TGTGCCAGCAGCTTAGATATCGCGGGGGAAGGAATCAATGAGCAGTTCTTC
CASSLDIAGEGINEQFF
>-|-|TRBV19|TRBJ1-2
TGTGCCAGTAGCATTGGACGGAATCGCGGGGATGGCTACACCTTC
CASSIGRNRGDGYTF
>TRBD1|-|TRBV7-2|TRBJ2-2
TGTGCCAGCAGCTTACGCAGGGCACAGGGGACCGGGGAGCTGTTTTTT
CASSLRRAQGTGELFF
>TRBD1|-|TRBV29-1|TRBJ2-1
TGCAGCGTTGAATCTGGTACAGGGGGCGCCCCAGGTGAGCAGTTCTTC
CSVESGTGGAPGEQFF
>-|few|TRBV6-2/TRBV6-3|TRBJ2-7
TGTGCCAGCAGCATTACAGGCGAGCAGTACTTC
CASSITGEQYF
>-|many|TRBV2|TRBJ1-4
TGTGCCAGCGGGGCCGGACCGAGAAATGAAAAACTGTTTTTT
CASGAGPRNEKLFF
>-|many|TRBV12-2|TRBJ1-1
TGTGCAAGTCGCCCCGTCGGGGCAGTAGAAGCTTTCTTT
CASRPVGAVEAFF
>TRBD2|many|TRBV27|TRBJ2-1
TGTGCCAGCAGTCTGTCGGGGGGGAACTACAATGAGCAGTTCTTC
CASSLSGGNYNEQFF
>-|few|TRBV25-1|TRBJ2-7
TGTGCCAGCAGTGAATCGGGGGAACGACACGAGCAGTACTTC
CASSESGERHEQYF
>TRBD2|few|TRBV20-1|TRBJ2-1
TGCAGTGCTGGGACTATCGATCTTGAGCAGTTCTTC
CSAGTIDLEQFF
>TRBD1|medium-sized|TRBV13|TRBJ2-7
TGTGCCAGCAGCATTGGCGGACAGGGGGCTTCCTACGAGCAGTACTTC
CASSIGGQGASYEQYF
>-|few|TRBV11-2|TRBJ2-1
TGTGCCAGCAGCTTATCCCCGCAAGGTCGGTTCTTC
CASSLSPQGRFF
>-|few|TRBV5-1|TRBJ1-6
TGCGCCAGCAGCTTGGAGGGAAATAATTCACCCCTCCACTTT
CASSLEGNNSPLHF
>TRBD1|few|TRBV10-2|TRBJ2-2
TGCGCCAGCACCTGGGACAGATGGGCCGGGGAGCTGTTTTTT
CASTWDRWAGELFF
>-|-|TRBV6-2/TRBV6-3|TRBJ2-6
TGTGCCAGCAGCTTAGGGAGCTCTGGGGCCAACGTCCTGACTTTC
CASSLGSSGANVLTF
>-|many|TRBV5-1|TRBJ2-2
TGCGCCAGCAGTCCAGTTAACACCGGGGAGCTGTTTTTT
CASSPVNTGELFF
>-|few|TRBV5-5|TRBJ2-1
TGTGCCAGCAGCTTGGTCCGGGGCCTCTACAATGAGCAGTTCTTC
CASSLVRGLYNEQFF
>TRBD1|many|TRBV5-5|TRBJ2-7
TGTGCCAGCAGCATGCCGGGACAGGGGGCTCCCGAGCAGTACTTC
CASSMPGQGAPEQYF
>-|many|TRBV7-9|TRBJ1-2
TGTGCCAGCAGCTTAGAGAACTATGGCTACACCTTC
CASSLENYGYTF
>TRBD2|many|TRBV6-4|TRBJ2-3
TGTGCCAGCAGTGCTAGCGGGGCCACAGATACGCAGTATTTT
CASSASGATDTQYF
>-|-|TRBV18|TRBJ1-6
TGTGCCAGCTCACCGGCCCCAGATTCACCCCTCCACTTT
CASSPAPDSPLHF